What follows are 18 T cell receptor beta chains derived from one specimen sequenced in a study of OX40 agonist ivuxolimab in advanced cancers. Only in-frame clones appear in the TCRdb table, and some are missing; sequencing was by immunoSEQ multiplex PCR. The top ten clones hold 0.2% to 0.25% of a sample with about 84,000 clones, around 85% of them seen once. The sample here was CD4+ or CD8+ T cells sorted from blood, taken in a trial of the OX40 agonist ivuxolimab. The source of these receptors is an adult with an advanced solid tumor such as melanoma, head and neck, liver or kidney cancer.

The chain carries TRBV5-1 and TRBJ1-1, with 8 bases identical to TRBD1. CDR3 length: 15 residues. The trim removed 4 bases at V and 4 bases at J, leaving 9 bases unmatched. The germline V gene has CDR1 SGHRS and CDR2 YFSETQ. CDR3 DNA: TGCGCCAGCAGCGCCGCCCCTACAGGGGGCACTGAAGCTTTCTTT. This codes for CASSAAPTGGTEAFF.

This clone is a singleton in its sample. CDR3 region: CASSLDATGDEKLFF. The CDR3 DNA reads as TGTGCCAGCAGCTTGGATGCGACAGGGGATGAAAAACTGTTTTTT. This chain uses TRBV5-4 with TRBJ1-4; 8 bases map to TRBD1. J lost 6 bases, V lost 0 bases, and 4 bases had no gene match. Germline-derived CDR1 and CDR2 are SGHNT and YYREEE (reference sequence). The CDR3 length is 15 residues.

The V call is TRBV2, the J call TRBJ1-5; D unclear. Germline V gives CDR1 SNHLY, CDR2 FYNNEI. The germline V and J ends were trimmed by 4 bases and 1 base, with 11 bases remaining between them. The CDR3 is 15 residues long. CDR3 protein: CASSGSGGSNQPQHF. CDR3 coding DNA: TGTGCCAGCAGTGGCTCCGGCGGGAGCAATCAGCCCCAGCATTTT.

Of note for this clone: The junction shows a germline mismatch at one end, possibly a read error. This chain uses TRBV7-3 with TRBJ2-3, with a tentative D call TRBD1 (6 bases). CDR3 length equals 15 residues. Germline V lookup: CDR1 SGHTA, CDR2 FQGTGA. The CDR3 region is CASSLMGASTDTQYF. The CDR3 DNA sequence: TGTGCCAGCAGCTTAATGGGGGCTAGCACGGATACGCAGTATTTT.

The V call is TRBV5-8, the J call TRBJ1-2; D ambiguous. CDR1 is SGHTS, CDR2 YDEGEE, per germline. There are 14 residues in the CDR3. The V and J ends lost 0 bases and 7 bases respectively, with 13 bases between them. The CDR3 is CASSLGSTSGGYTF. The CDR3 DNA reads TGTGCCAGCAGCTTGGGCTCTACGTCGGGTGGCTACACCTTC.

This chain uses TRBV6-6 with TRBJ2-2; 14 bases align to TRBD2. CDR3 length equals 15 residues. V gave up 6 bases and J gave up 7 bases; unmatched junction bases: 4. Germline values: CDR1 MNHNY, CDR2 SVGAGI (reference sequence). CDR3 residues: CASRTSGGAVGELFF. In DNA, the CDR3 is TGTGCCAGCAGGACTAGCGGGGGGGCTGTCGGGGAGCTGTTTTTT.

The CDR3 loop reads CASTDRDRSSGNTIYF. CDR3 nucleotide sequence: TGTGCCAGTACGGATAGAGACAGGAGCTCTGGAAACACCATATATTTT. The J gene is TRBJ1-3, the V gene TRBV19; D might be TRBD1 (6 bases). The V and J ends lost 7 bases and 0 bases respectively, with 16 bases between them. The germline gives CDR1 LNHDA, CDR2 SQIVND (reference sequence). This CDR3 has 16 residues.

The chain recombines TRBV28 with TRBJ1-2, with D hard to call. Germline assignment: CDR1 MDHEN and CDR2 SYDVKM. Trimming shortened V by 5 bases and J by 0 bases, and 10 bases separated the two germline ends. This CDR3 spans 14 amino acids. The CDR3 coding sequence is TGTGCCAGCAGTCCGACCCAGGCTAACTATGGCTACACCTTC. It codes for CASSPTQANYGYTF.

CDR3 sequence reads: CASSYSGGHQPQHF. The CDR3 DNA is TGTGCCAGCAGTTACTCGGGGGGTCATCAGCCCCAGCATTTT. The gene calls are TRBV6-6 and TRBJ1-5; tentative D call: TRBD1 (5 bases). With 0 bases removed from V and 5 bases from J, the gap between germline ends came to 8 bases. CDR1 and CDR2 from the germline V gene are MNHNY and SVGAGI (reference sequence). CDR3 length: 14 residues.

The sample holds one count of this clone. V usage is TRBV2 and J usage is TRBJ1-2; TRBD1 agrees at 8 bases. The CDR3 totals 13 residues. The trim removed 7 bases at V and 1 base at J, leaving 2 bases unmatched. Germline V gene sequence: CDR1 SNHLY, CDR2 FYNNEI. The CDR3 sequence is CASTQGVNYGYTF. DNA for the CDR3: TGTGCCAGCACACAGGGGGTTAACTATGGCTACACCTTC.

The chain uses TRBV5-8 and TRBJ1-5; perhaps TRBD1 as D (5 bases). This CDR3 contains 19 residues. The germline gives CDR1 SGHTS, CDR2 YDEGEE. V was cut by 5 bases and J by 2 bases, with 26 bases left in between. The CDR3 DNA is TGTGCCAGCAGGCGGGGGAACCGGGGCTTCAGATGGGGCAATCAGCCCCAGCATTTT. Protein product: CASRRGNRGFRWGNQPQHF. Full variable domain (outside the CDR3, taken from reference TRBV5-8 and TRBJ1-5): EAGVTQSPTHLIKTRGQQATLRCSPISGHTSVYWYQQALGLGLQFLLWYDEGEERNRGNFPPRFSGRQFPNYSSELNVNALELEDSALYLCASRRGNRGFRWGNQPQHFGDGTRLSIL.

The gene calls are TRBV14 and TRBJ1-2; D is unresolved. The germline V gene has CDR1 SGHDN and CDR2 FVKESK. Trimming cost V 4 bases and J 4 bases, with 7 bases left between them. CDR3 length: 12 residues. The CDR3: CASSPGRYGYTF. CDR3 sequence (DNA): TGTGCCAGCAGCCCCGGCCGCTATGGCTACACCTTC.

This chain joins TRBV5-1 and TRBJ1-1; possible D gene TRBD1, 6 bases. V was clipped by 1 base and J by 1 base, with 11 bases between them. The CDR3 runs 15 residues. Germline CDR1 is SGHRS and CDR2 is YFSETQ. The CDR3 nucleotides read TGCGCCAGCAGCTTGCCTTGGGGGCAGAACACTGAAGCTTTCTTT. It encodes CASSLPWGQNTEAFF.

In its sample, this clone was seen a few times. This sequence joins TRBV28 and TRBJ1-1, with D maybe TRBD1 (5 bases). V was trimmed by 3 bases and J by 5 bases, leaving 7 bases between them. CDR1 and CDR2 from the germline V gene are MDHEN and SYDVKM. The CDR3 loop spans 12 amino acids. CDR3 sequence: CASSLSGTEAFF. DNA of the CDR3: TGTGCCAGCAGTTTGTCAGGGACTGAAGCTTTCTTT.

The V and J genes are TRBV29-1 and TRBJ2-5, with D perhaps TRBD1 (6 bases). The CDR3 runs to 12 residues. Germline loops: CDR1 SQVTM, CDR2 ANQGSEA. Trimming left V 1 base short and J 4 bases short, with 7 bases between. This CDR3 reads CSVEGGPETQYF. The CDR3 bases are TGCAGCGTTGAAGGGGGGCCAGAGACCCAGTACTTC.

The gene calls are TRBV28 and TRBJ1-4; 7 bases line up with TRBD1. The CDR3 sequence is 14 residues long. Germline loops: CDR1 MDHEN, CDR2 SYDVKM. J lost 9 bases, V lost 3 bases, and 7 bases had no gene match. The CDR3 is CASSLLGTDQKLFF. For the CDR3, the DNA is TGTGCCAGCAGTTTGCTCGGGACAGATCAAAAACTGTTTTTT.

The chain uses TRBV28 and TRBJ1-6; D perhaps matches TRBD1 (5 bases). V lost 2 bases, J lost 7 bases, and 9 bases lay in between. From germline, CDR1 is MDHEN and CDR2 SYDVKM. The CDR3 totals 14 residues. The CDR3 region is CASSLRGWNSPLHF. In DNA, the CDR3 is TGTGCCAGCAGTTTAAGGGGCTGGAATTCACCCCTCCACTTT. The variable domain in full, with the rest retrieved from reference TRBV28 and TRBJ1-6, is DVKVTQSSRYLVKRTGEKVFLECVQDMDHENMFWYRQDPGLGLRLIYFSYDVKMKEKGDIPEGYSVSREKKERFSLILESASTNQTSMYLCASSLRGWNSPLHFGNGTRLTVT.

In its sample, this clone was seen once. The chain uses TRBV7-2 and TRBJ2-1; 8 bases are a match to TRBD1. V was pared by 3 bases and J by 9 bases, with 4 bases of the junction left unmatched. The CDR3 covers 13 residues. Looked up from germline, CDR1 is SGHTA and CDR2 is FQGNSA. In nucleotides, the CDR3 is TGTGCCAGCAGCTTTGACAGGGGCACTGAGCAGTTCTTC. Its protein is CASSFDRGTEQFF.